This TCR beta chain was recorded in a study of liver allograft versus peripheral blood T cells. About the study: Comparisons were made between T cell receptor repertoires found in transplanted livers and those circulating in recipients' peripheral blood.

Study-wide points: Repertoires of T cell receptors in liver allografts reportedly differed from peripheral blood repertoires.

This clonotype was recorded at least ten times. Its target is unknown. TCRdb analysed the reads with MiXCR anew, one entry per CDR3 protein. Of some 1,100 distinct CDR3 sequences listed, around 20% are singletons. Trimming shortened V by 8 bases and J by 5 bases, and 11 bases separated the two germline ends. The CDR3 covers 12 residues. CDR1 is MNHEY and CDR2 is SMNVEV in the germline V gene (reference sequence). The clonotype originates from a human patient who had a liver transplant. The graft donor may be the source of some T cells. The gene calls are TRBV27 and TRBJ2-3; D is unclear. CDR3 loop: CASGFSVDTQYF. CDR3 sequence (DNA): TGTGCCAGCGGGTTTTCGGTAGATACGCAGTATTTT.